This T cell receptor (beta chain) is drawn from a study of response to subunit inactivated influenza vaccine. Study results and caveats: Each seasonal flu vaccination may recruit only limited new T cells, authors suggested.

Each CDR3 protein is one row after TCRdb ran MiXCR on the RT-PCR reads. The table has roughly 570,000 distinct CDR3 sequences, 12% to 15% seen once; the top ten hold around 10%. For this clonotype: The antigen is not known.

The V and J ends lost 4 bases and 7 bases respectively, with 16 bases between them. The CDR3 has 14 residues. The receptor was isolated from a man aged 50-60 years who received an inactivated influenza vaccine. The chain links TRBV12-3 or TRBV12-4 to TRBJ1-1, with D possibly matching TRBD1 (6 bases). Specimen: PBMCs from blood, collected 11 to 12 days after vaccination. The CDR3 sequence is CASSSGTWTNEAFF. DNA for the CDR3: TGTGCCAGCAGTTCCGGGACATGGACTAATGAAGCTTTCTTT.